These 32 T cell receptor beta chains came from one sample sequenced in a study of blood T cell repertoires in COVID-19. Sequencing used immunoSEQ multiplex PCR; TCRdb keeps in-frame clones, though not all of them. The sample comprises some 18,000 clones, about 88% of which are singletons, and 11% rests with the top ten. The sequenced material came from peripheral blood. These receptors originate from a human donor in a cohort sampled during active COVID-19.

The V and J genes are TRBV7-6 and TRBJ2-6; a weak D match, TRBD1 (5 bases). This CDR3 comprises 18 residues. CDR1 and CDR2 from the germline V gene are SGHVS and FNYEAQ. The V gene lost 0 bases and the J gene lost 1 base, with 13 bases spanning the gap. In DNA form, the CDR3 reads TGTGCCAGCAGCTTAGCGCCACAGGTATATTCTGGGGCCAACGTCCTGACTTTC. It translates to CASSLAPQVYSGANVLTF. The full variable domain, its missing parts supplied by reference TRBV7-6 and TRBJ2-6, is GAGVSQSPRYKVTKRGQDVALRCDPISGHVSLYWYRQALGQGPEFLTYFNYEAQQDKSGLPNDRFSAERPEGSISTLTIQRTEQRDSAMYRCASSLAPQVYSGANVLTFGAGSRLTVL.

The CDR3 here is CASSPNTGAINSPLHF. The CDR3 DNA reads as TGCGCCAGCAGCCCAAATACAGGGGCGATCAATTCACCCCTCCACTTT. The rearrangement uses TRBV5-1 and TRBJ1-6, with 7 positions matching TRBD1. J was trimmed by 7 bases and V by 4 bases; bases with no gene match: 11. Germline assignment: CDR1 SGHRS and CDR2 YFSETQ. The CDR3 has 16 amino acids.

In its sample, this clone was seen once. This chain connects TRBV11-2 to TRBJ2-1; 11 nucleotides align to TRBD2. Germline assignment: CDR1 SGHAT and CDR2 FQNNGV. The CDR3 runs 14 residues. The junction had 6 bases not matched to a gene; V was cut back by 5 bases and J by 9 bases. For the CDR3, the DNA is TGTGCCAGCAGCGGAGGTAGCGGGGGGGGTGAGCAGTTCTTC. Protein sequence: CASSGGSGGGEQFF.

The chain links TRBV30 to TRBJ2-1, with 9 bases fitting TRBD1. CDR1 is GTSNPN, CDR2 SVGIG, per germline (reference sequence). This CDR3 spans 15 amino acids. V trimming: 5 bases; J trimming: 1 base; junction bases outside the gene matches: 6. DNA for the CDR3: TGTGCCTGGGAAACAGGGGGCAAGTCCTACAATGAGCAGTTCTTC. It encodes CAWETGGKSYNEQFF.

The V call is TRBV5-1, the J call TRBJ1-2; D gene unclear. Per the germline V gene, CDR1 is SGHRS and CDR2 is YFSETQ. The CDR3 contains 15 residues. V was trimmed by 0 bases and J by 4 bases, leaving 13 bases between them. This CDR3 is CASSLATETGYGYTF. The CDR3 DNA reads TGCGCCAGCAGCTTGGCAACCGAAACTGGCTATGGCTACACCTTC.

V gene TRBV18 combines with J gene TRBJ1-5; D not resolved. Germline V CDR1 and CDR2: KGHSH, LQKENI. The CDR3 has 14 amino acids. V lost 0 bases and J 6 bases, leaving 9 bases between the germline ends. The DNA for the CDR3 is TGTGCCAGCTCACCACCCCTCCTAGGTCAGCCCCAGCATTTT. This codes for CASSPPLLGQPQHF. The entire variable domain, with the rest obtained from reference TRBV18 and TRBJ1-5, is as follows: NAGVMQNPRHLVRRRGQEARLRCSPMKGHSHVYWYRQLPEEGLKFMVYLQKENIIDESGMPKERFSAEFPKEGPSILRIQQVVRGDSAAYFCASSPPLLGQPQHFGDGTRLSIL.

This chain connects TRBV5-4 to TRBJ1-2; possibly TRBD1 for D (5 bases). V was pared by 9 bases and J by 4 bases, with 13 bases between. Germline-derived CDR1 and CDR2 are SGHNT and YYREEE (reference sequence). This CDR3 is built from 12 residues. This CDR3 is CATSSQGYGYTF. CDR3 nucleotide sequence: TGTGCCACTTCAAGTCAGGGCTATGGCTACACCTTC. Full variable domain (remainder filled in from reference TRBV5-4 and TRBJ1-2): ETGVTQSPTHLIKTRGQQVTLRCSSQSGHNTVSWYQQALGQGPQFIFQYYREEENGRGNFPPRFSGLQFPNYSSELNVNALELDDSALYLCATSSQGYGYTFGSGTRLTVV.

This chain uses TRBV2 with TRBJ2-3; D is possibly TRBD2 (6 bases). This CDR3 contains 13 residues. Germline V lookup: CDR1 SNHLY, CDR2 FYNNEI. Trimming took off 7 bases at V and 0 bases at J, with 8 bases between the two ends. CDR3 DNA sequence: TGTGCCAGCATGGGGACTAGCACAGATACGCAGTATTTT. Encoded protein: CASMGTSTDTQYF. The full variable domain, rest sourced from reference TRBV2 and TRBJ2-3, is EPEVTQTPSHQVTQMGQEVILRCVPISNHLYFYWYRQILGQKVEFLVSFYNNEISEKSEIFDDQFSVERPDGSNFTLKIRSTKLEDSAMYFCASMGTSTDTQYFGPGTRLTVL.

Here the CDR3 reads CAWRGTGAGNQPQHF. In DNA, the CDR3 is TGTGCCTGGAGAGGGACAGGGGCCGGCAATCAGCCCCAGCATTTT. The chain recombines TRBV30 with TRBJ1-5; 10 nucleotides align to TRBD1. This CDR3 contains 15 residues. V lost 3 bases and J lost 2; bases outside the gene matches: 4. Germline lookup yields CDR1 GTSNPN and CDR2 SVGIG (reference sequence).

This clone was seen only once. This chain joins TRBV15 and TRBJ1-1; D remains ambiguous. The germline V gene encodes CDR1 LNHNV and CDR2 YYDKDF (reference sequence). The V gene lost 5 bases and the J gene lost 3 bases, with 13 bases spanning the gap. CDR3 size: 14 residues. The chain's CDR3 is CATSGNLRDTEAFF. CDR3 coding DNA: TGTGCCACCAGCGGGAACCTGCGGGACACTGAAGCTTTCTTT.

V and J are TRBV11-3 and TRBJ2-3, with TRBD2 identical over 10 bases. The germline V gene encodes CDR1 SGHNT and CDR2 YENEEA. Losses at the gene ends were 5 bases for V and 9 bases for J; bases not matched to a gene: 14. There are 16 residues in the CDR3. As DNA, the CDR3 is TGTGCCAGCAGCGCCGGGACTAGCGCTGGAGGGGACACGCAGTATTTT. It is translated as CASSAGTSAGGDTQYF. Supplemented by reference TRBV11-3 and TRBJ2-3, the full variable domain reads EAGVVQSPRYKIIEKKQPVAFWCNPISGHNTLYWYLQNLGQGPELLIRYENEEAVDDSQLPKDRFSAERLKGVDSTLKIQPAELGDSAVYLCASSAGTSAGGDTQYFGPGTRLTVL.

J is TRBJ2-3 and V is TRBV6-1; no reliable D call. The CDR3 totals 14 residues. The V and J ends lost 2 bases and 3 bases respectively, with 9 bases between them. The germline V gene encodes CDR1 MNHNS and CDR2 SASEGT. The CDR3 loop reads CASSERGATDTQYF. DNA for the CDR3: TGTGCCAGCAGTGAACGAGGCGCGACAGATACGCAGTATTTT.

The count of this clone is one. The J gene is TRBJ2-7, the V gene TRBV30; tentative D call: TRBD1 (6 bases). The V end was cut by 2 bases, the J end by 3 bases, with 8 bases between. The germline CDR1 and CDR2 sequences are GTSNPN and SVGIG (reference sequence). This CDR3 spans 12 amino acids. The CDR3 DNA sequence: TGTGCCTGGAGTACAGGGAGCTACGAGCAGTACTTC. As protein: CAWSTGSYEQYF.

This sequence joins TRBV6-6 and TRBJ2-2, with TRBD2 matching over 11 bases. This CDR3 region has 16 residues. Germline trimming cut 3 bases from V and 4 bases from J; bases unmatched to any gene: 4. The germline gives CDR1 MNHNY, CDR2 SVGAGI (reference sequence). CDR3 nucleotides: TGTGCCAGCAGTTATAGCGGGGGGGCCCCCACCGGGGAGCTGTTTTTT. Protein product: CASSYSGGAPTGELFF.

V usage is TRBV30 and J usage is TRBJ1-2; maybe TRBD1 (5 bases). V gave up 0 bases and J gave up 8 bases, with 13 bases separating them. The CDR3 covers 13 residues. Germline-derived CDR1 and CDR2 are GTSNPN and SVGIG (reference sequence). The CDR3 bases are TGTGCCTGGAGTGTAGGGGTAGAGGCGGGCTACACCTTC. Amino acids: CAWSVGVEAGYTF. The variable domain in full, completed from reference TRBV30 and TRBJ1-2, reads SQTIHQWPATLVQPVGSPLSLECTVEGTSNPNLYWYRQAAGRGLQLLFYSVGIGQISSEVPQNLSASRPQDRQFILSSKKLLLSDSGFYLCAWSVGVEAGYTFGSGTRLTVV.

This chain uses TRBV12-3 or TRBV12-4 with TRBJ2-5, with unresolved D. The CDR3 totals 11 residues. Trimming stripped 6 bases from V and 7 bases from J, with 9 bases between. The CDR3 nucleotides read TGTGCCAGCAGCAATAGAAGGACCCAGTACTTC. Protein sequence: CASSNRRTQYF.

V and J are TRBV7-2 and TRBJ1-3; perhaps TRBD1 as D (5 bases). Germline V gene data show CDR1 as SGHTA and CDR2 as FQGNSA. Trimming pared 6 bases from V and 0 bases from J, leaving 18 bases between. The CDR3 extends over 17 amino acids. The CDR3 region is CASRGTVGPYSGNTIYF. As DNA, the CDR3 is TGTGCCAGCAGAGGGACTGTGGGTCCATACTCTGGAAACACCATATATTTT.

This chain joins TRBV7-8 and TRBJ2-7; TRBD2 might be the D (5 bases). The V and J ends lost 1 base and 5 bases respectively, with 6 bases between them. The CDR3 is 12 residues long. Germline CDR1 and CDR2: SGHVS and FQNEAQ. The CDR3 here is CASSLVGDEQYF. In DNA, the CDR3 is TGTGCCAGCAGCTTAGTGGGAGACGAGCAGTACTTC.

The CDR3 here is CASSFVGGQVVNEQFF. CDR3 sequence (DNA): TGTGCCAGCAGCTTTGTGGGGGGACAGGTCGTCAATGAGCAGTTCTTC. The V and J genes are TRBV5-4 and TRBJ2-1; 8 bases align to TRBD1. V lost 2 bases, J lost 6 bases, and 10 bases stayed unmatched. The V gene's germline CDR1 is SGHNT and CDR2 YYREEE (reference sequence). CDR3 size: 16 residues.

This chain joins TRBV9 and TRBJ1-1; the D gene is possibly TRBD1 (6 bases). The CDR3 has 15 amino acids. Trimming cost V 1 base and J 7 bases, with 17 bases left between them. Germline lookup yields CDR1 SGDLS and CDR2 YYNGEE. The CDR3 coding sequence is TGTGCCAGCAGCGTATTGGGGGCCAACCCCTATGAAGCTTTCTTT. It yields the protein CASSVLGANPYEAFF.

The CDR3 loop reads CASSEQETGGYGYTF. CDR3 bases: TGTGCCAGCAGTGAGCAAGAGACAGGGGGCTATGGCTACACCTTC. This chain joins TRBV6-1 and TRBJ1-2, with 9 bases matching TRBD1. Trimming removed 3 bases from V and 4 bases from J; junction bases left unmatched: 6. This CDR3 spans 15 amino acids. Germline loops: CDR1 MNHNS, CDR2 SASEGT.

The V gene is TRBV20-1, the J gene TRBJ1-1; perhaps TRBD1 as D (6 bases). There are 13 residues in the CDR3. Germline loops: CDR1 DFQATT, CDR2 SNEGSKA (reference sequence). Trimming shortened V by 3 bases and J by 4 bases, and 12 bases separated the two germline ends. CDR3 in amino acids: CSASSGVGTEAFF. The CDR3 DNA follows: TGCAGTGCTAGTTCAGGGGTGGGCACTGAAGCTTTCTTT.

This chain joins TRBV11-2 and TRBJ1-5; a possible D gene is TRBD1 (6 bases). This CDR3 has 14 amino acids. V lost 3 bases, J lost 5 bases, and 11 bases lay in between. Looked up from germline, CDR1 is SGHAT and CDR2 is FQNNGV. The CDR3 spells CASSFTGTHQPQHF. CDR3 bases: TGTGCCAGCAGCTTTACAGGGACCCATCAGCCCCAGCATTTT.

V and J are TRBV6-1 and TRBJ2-3; the match to TRBD2 covers 11 bases. Trimming at V came to 3 bases and at J to 3 bases, leaving 5 bases not matched to a gene. CDR1 is MNHNS, CDR2 SASEGT, per germline. The CDR3 totals 16 residues. In nucleotides, the CDR3 is TGTGCCAGCAGTGAGATAGCGGGGGGGCCTACAGATACGCAGTATTTT. Its translation is CASSEIAGGPTDTQYF.

This clone was found once. This rearrangement joins TRBV12-3 or TRBV12-4 to TRBJ2-5; D is ambiguous. The CDR3 covers 13 residues. Deletions cut 3 bases from V and 4 bases from J, with 9 bases between. The CDR3 loop reads CASSFRGTETQYF. The CDR3 DNA follows: TGTGCCAGCAGTTTTCGTGGCACAGAGACCCAGTACTTC.

The chain joins TRBV4-2 to TRBJ2-7, with D possibly TRBD2 on 5 matching bases. The ends were cut back, 1 base at V and 4 bases at J, with 17 bases in the middle. This CDR3 comprises 16 residues. Germline CDR1 is LGHNA and CDR2 is YNFKEQ. CDR3 in amino acids: CASSQGGDGPGYEQYF. CDR3 sequence (DNA): TGTGCCAGCAGCCAAGGTGGAGACGGTCCGGGGTACGAGCAGTACTTC.

J is TRBJ2-7 and V is TRBV30, with D perhaps matching TRBD1 (6 bases). Trimming took off 0 bases at V and 0 bases at J, with 9 bases between the two ends. Germline V gene lookup returns CDR1 GTSNPN and CDR2 SVGIG (reference sequence). CDR3 length: 14 amino acids. The CDR3 DNA reads as TGTGCCTGGAGTGTAGGGGGAAGCTCCTACGAGCAGTACTTC. Translated, it gives CAWSVGGSSYEQYF.

This chain connects TRBV5-1 to TRBJ1-6; D uncertain. CDR1 and CDR2 from the germline V gene are SGHRS and YFSETQ. This CDR3 has 16 amino acids. Trimming took 3 bases from V and 7 from J, leaving 17 bases between them. Written as DNA, the CDR3 is TGCGCCAGCAGCTCTGGTCGCGGGAGCCAGAATTCACCCCTCCACTTT. Amino acids: CASSSGRGSQNSPLHF. Drawing the rest from reference TRBV5-1 and TRBJ1-6, the complete variable domain is KAGVTQTPRYLIKTRGQQVTLSCSPISGHRSVSWYQQTPGQGLQFLFEYFSETQRNKGNFPGRFSGRQFSNSRSEMNVSTLELGDSALYLCASSSGRGSQNSPLHFGNGTRLTVT.

This clone was observed a few times. The chain couples TRBV6-5 to TRBJ2-7; 7 bases are a match to TRBD1. Germline V gene data show CDR1 as MNHEY and CDR2 as SVGAGI. CDR3 length: 14 amino acids. The junction had 10 bases not matched to a gene; V was cut back by 8 bases and J by 3 bases. In DNA, the CDR3 is TGTGCCAGCGCCCGAACAGGGGACATCTACGAGCAGTACTTC. It specifies CASARTGDIYEQYF.

The J gene is TRBJ2-3, the V gene TRBV9; a possible D gene is TRBD2 (7 bases). CDR3 length equals 17 residues. V lost 3 bases and J lost 3, with 20 bases in between. Germline CDR1 reads SGDLS; CDR2 reads YYNGEE. The CDR3 DNA sequence: TGTGCCAGCAGCGCGATCTTAAGTAGGGGGGGTACAGATACGCAGTATTTT. Protein: CASSAILSRGGTDTQYF.

The chain uses TRBV30 and TRBJ2-7, with 10 bases fitting TRBD1. The CDR3 is made up of 18 amino acids. With V trimmed by 4 bases and J by 4 bases, 19 bases remained unmatched. The germline V gene has CDR1 GTSNPN and CDR2 SVGIG (reference sequence). The CDR3 spells CAWISKFGGTGARYEQYF. The DNA of the CDR3 is TGTGCCTGGATCTCAAAATTTGGCGGGACAGGGGCGCGGTACGAGCAGTACTTC.

This clone has only one observation. The V gene is TRBV5-8, the J gene TRBJ2-5; TRBD2 is a possible D gene (6 bases). CDR3 length: 16 residues. The V end lost 4 bases, the J end lost 4 bases, and 20 bases lay between the germline ends. Germline loops: CDR1 SGHTS, CDR2 YDEGEE. The CDR3 nucleotides are TGTGCCAGCAGCCCGGAATACCTAGCGAAGGGAGAGACCCAGTACTTC. Protein: CASSPEYLAKGETQYF.